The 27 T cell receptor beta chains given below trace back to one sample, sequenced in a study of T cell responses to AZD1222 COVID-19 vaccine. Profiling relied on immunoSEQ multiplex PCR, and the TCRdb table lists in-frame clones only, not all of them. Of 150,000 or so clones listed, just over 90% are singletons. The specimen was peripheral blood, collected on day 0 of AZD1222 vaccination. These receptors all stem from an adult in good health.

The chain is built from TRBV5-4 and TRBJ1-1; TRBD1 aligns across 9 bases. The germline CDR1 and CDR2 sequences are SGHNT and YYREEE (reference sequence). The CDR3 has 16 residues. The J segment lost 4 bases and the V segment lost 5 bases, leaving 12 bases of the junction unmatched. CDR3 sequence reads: CASRKTGGEGTTEAFF. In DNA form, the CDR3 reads TGTGCCAGCAGGAAAACAGGGGGCGAAGGGACCACTGAAGCTTTCTTT.

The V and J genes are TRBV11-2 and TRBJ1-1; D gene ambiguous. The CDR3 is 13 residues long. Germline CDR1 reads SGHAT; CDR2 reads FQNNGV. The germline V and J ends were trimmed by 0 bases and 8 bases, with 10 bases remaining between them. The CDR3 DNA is TGTGCCAGCAGCTTAGATCGGGAAAGCGAAGCTTTCTTT. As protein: CASSLDRESEAFF.

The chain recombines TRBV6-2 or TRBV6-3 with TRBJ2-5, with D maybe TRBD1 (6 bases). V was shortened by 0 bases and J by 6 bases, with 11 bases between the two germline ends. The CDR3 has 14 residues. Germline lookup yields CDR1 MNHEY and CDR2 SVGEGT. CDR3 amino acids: CASSYSGTRKTQYF. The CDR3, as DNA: TGTGCCAGCAGTTACTCAGGGACAAGGAAGACCCAGTACTTC.

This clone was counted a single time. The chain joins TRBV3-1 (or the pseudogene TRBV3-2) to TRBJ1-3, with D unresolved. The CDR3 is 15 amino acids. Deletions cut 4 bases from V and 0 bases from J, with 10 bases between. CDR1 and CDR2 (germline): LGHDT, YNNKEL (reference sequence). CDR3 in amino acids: CASSLDISSGNTIYF. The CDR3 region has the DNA TGTGCCAGCAGCCTCGACATCAGCTCTGGAAACACCATATATTTT.

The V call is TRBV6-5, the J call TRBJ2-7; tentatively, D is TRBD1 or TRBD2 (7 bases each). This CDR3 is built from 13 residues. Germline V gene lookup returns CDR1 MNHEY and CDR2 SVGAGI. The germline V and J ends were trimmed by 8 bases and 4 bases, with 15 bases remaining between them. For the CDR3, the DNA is TGTGCCAGCGGGAGGGACAGCCCTTACGAGCAGTACTTC. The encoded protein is CASGRDSPYEQYF.

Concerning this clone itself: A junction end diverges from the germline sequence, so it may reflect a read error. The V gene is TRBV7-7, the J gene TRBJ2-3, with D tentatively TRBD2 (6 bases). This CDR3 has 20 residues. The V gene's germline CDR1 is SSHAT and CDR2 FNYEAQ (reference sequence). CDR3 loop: CASSLGLGGFDLQSTDTQYF. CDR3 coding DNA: TGTGCTAGCAGCTTAGGGTTGGGGGGTTTCGACCTACAAAGCACAGATACGCAGTATTTT.

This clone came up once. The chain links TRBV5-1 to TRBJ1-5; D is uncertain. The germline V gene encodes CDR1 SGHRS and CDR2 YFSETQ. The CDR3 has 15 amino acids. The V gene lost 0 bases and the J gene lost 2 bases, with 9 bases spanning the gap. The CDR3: CASSLDGARNQPQHF. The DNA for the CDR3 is TGCGCCAGCAGCTTGGATGGCGCTCGCAATCAGCCCCAGCATTTT.

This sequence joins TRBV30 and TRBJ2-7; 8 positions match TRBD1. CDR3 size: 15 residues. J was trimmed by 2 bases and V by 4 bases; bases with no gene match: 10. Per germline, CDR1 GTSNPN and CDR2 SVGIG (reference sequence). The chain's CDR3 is CAWTPPGTGTYEQYF. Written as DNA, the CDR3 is TGTGCCTGGACCCCTCCCGGGACAGGTACCTACGAGCAGTACTTC.

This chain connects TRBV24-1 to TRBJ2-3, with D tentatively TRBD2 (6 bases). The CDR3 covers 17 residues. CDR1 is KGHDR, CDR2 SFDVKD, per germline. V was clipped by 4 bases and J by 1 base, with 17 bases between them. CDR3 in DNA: TGTGCCACCAGTGACCCCGGAGGGAACACACGCACAGATACGCAGTATTTT. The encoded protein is CATSDPGGNTRTDTQYF.

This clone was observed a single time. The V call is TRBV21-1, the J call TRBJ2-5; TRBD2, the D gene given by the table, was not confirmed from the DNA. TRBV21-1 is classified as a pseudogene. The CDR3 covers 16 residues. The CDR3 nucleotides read TGTGCCAGCAGCAAAGTGGACTTAGGACTAGCGGGGGGACAATACTTC. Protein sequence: CASSKVDLGLAGGQYF.

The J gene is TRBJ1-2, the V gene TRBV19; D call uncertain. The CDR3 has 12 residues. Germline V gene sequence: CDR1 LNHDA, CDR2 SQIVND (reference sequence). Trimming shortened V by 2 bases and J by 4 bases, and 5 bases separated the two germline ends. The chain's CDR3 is CASSIQPYGYTF. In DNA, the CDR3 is TGTGCCAGTAGTATACAGCCCTATGGCTACACCTTC.

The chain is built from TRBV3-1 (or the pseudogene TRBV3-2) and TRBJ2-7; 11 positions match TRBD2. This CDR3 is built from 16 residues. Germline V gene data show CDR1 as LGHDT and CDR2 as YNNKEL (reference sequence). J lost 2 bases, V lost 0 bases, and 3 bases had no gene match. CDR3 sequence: CASSQDFSGGAYEQYF. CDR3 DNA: TGTGCCAGCAGCCAAGATTTTAGCGGGGGGGCCTACGAGCAGTACTTC.

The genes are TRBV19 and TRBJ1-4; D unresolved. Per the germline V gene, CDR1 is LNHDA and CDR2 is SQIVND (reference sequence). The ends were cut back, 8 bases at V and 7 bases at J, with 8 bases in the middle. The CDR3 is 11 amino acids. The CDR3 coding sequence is TGTGCCAGTTCCCAAGGTGAAAAACTGTTTTTT. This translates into CASSQGEKLFF.

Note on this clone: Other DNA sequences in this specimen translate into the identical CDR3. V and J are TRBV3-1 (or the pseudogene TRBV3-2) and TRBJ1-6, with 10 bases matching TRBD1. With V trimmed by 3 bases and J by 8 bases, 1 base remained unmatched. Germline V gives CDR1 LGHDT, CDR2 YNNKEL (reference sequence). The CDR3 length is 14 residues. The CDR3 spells CASSQTGGDSPLHF. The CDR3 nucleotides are TGTGCCAGCAGCCAGACAGGGGGCGATTCACCCCTCCACTTT.

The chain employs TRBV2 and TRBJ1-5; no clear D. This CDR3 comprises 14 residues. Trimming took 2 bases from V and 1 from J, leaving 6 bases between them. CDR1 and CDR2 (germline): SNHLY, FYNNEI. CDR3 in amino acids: CASSETESNQPQHF. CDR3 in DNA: TGTGCCAGCAGTGAAACAGAAAGCAATCAGCCCCAGCATTTT.

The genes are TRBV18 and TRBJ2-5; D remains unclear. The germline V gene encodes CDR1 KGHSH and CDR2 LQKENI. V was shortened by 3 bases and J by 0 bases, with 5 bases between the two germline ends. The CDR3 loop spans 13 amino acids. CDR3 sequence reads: CASSPGNQETQYF. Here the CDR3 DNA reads TGTGCCAGCTCACCGGGGAACCAAGAGACCCAGTACTTC.

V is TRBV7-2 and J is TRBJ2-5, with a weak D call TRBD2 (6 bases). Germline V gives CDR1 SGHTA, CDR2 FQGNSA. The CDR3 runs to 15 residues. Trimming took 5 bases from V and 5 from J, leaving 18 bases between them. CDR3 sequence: CASSPPGAGRETQYF. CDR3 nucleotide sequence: TGTGCCAGCAGCCCACCAGGAGCGGGCCGGGAGACCCAGTACTTC.

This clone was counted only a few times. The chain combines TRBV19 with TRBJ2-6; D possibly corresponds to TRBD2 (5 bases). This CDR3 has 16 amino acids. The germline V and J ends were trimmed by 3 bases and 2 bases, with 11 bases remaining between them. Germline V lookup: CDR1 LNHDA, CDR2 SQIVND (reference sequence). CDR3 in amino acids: CASSIGPGAGANVLTF. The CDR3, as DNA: TGTGCCAGTAGTATCGGGCCCGGGGCTGGGGCCAACGTCCTGACTTTC.

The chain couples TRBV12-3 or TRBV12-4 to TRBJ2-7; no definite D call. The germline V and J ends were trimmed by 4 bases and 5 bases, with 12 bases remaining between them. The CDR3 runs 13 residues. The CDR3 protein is CASSSVAVNEQYF. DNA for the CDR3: TGTGCCAGCAGTTCCGTGGCCGTCAACGAGCAGTACTTC.

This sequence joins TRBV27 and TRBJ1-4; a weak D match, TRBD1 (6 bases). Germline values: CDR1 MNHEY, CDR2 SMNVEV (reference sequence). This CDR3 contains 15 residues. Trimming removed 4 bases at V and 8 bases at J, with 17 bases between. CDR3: CASSSLLGQREKLFF. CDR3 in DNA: TGTGCCAGCAGTTCACTGTTGGGACAACGGGAAAAACTGTTTTTT.

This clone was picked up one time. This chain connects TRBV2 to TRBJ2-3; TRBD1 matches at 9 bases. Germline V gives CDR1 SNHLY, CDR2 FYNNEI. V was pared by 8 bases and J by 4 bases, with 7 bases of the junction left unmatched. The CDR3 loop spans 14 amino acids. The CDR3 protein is CASHSDRGADTQYF. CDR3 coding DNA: TGTGCCAGCCACTCGGACAGGGGCGCAGATACGCAGTATTTT.

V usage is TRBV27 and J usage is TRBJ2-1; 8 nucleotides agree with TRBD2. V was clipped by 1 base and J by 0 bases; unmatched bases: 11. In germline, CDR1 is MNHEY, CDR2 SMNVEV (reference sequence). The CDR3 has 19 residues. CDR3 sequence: CASSLLGLAGESSYNEQFF. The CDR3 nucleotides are TGTGCCAGCAGTTTATTAGGGCTAGCGGGCGAGAGCTCCTACAATGAGCAGTTCTTC.

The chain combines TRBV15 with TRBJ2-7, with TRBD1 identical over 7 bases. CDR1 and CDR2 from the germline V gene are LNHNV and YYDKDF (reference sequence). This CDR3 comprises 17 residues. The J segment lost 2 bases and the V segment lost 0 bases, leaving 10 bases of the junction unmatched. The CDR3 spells CATSRDAFRDSPYEQYF. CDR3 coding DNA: TGTGCCACCAGCAGAGATGCATTCAGGGACAGCCCCTACGAGCAGTACTTC. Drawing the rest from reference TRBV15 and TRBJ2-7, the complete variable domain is DAMVIQNPRYQVTQFGKPVTLSCSQTLNHNVMYWYQQKSSQAPKLLFHYYDKDFNNEADTPDNFQSRRPNTSFCFLDIRSPGLGDTAMYLCATSRDAFRDSPYEQYFGPGTRLTVT.

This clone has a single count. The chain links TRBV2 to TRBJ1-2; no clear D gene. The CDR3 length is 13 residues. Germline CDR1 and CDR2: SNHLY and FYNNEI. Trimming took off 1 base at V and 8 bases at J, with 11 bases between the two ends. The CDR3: CASSEEWGGGYTF. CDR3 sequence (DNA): TGTGCCAGCAGTGAAGAGTGGGGAGGGGGCTACACCTTC.

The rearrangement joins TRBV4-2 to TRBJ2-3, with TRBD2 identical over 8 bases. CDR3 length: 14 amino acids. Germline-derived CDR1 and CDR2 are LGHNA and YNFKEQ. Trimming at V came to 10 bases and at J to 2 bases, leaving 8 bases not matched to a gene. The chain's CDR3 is CATTRGGITDTQYF. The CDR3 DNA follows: TGTGCCACCACTCGGGGGGGTATCACAGATACGCAGTATTTT.

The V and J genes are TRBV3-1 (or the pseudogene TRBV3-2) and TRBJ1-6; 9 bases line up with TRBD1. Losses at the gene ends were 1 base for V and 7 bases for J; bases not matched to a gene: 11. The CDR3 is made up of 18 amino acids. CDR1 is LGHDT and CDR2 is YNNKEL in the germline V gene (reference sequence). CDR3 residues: CASSQVIGYDRGNSPLHF. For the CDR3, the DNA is TGTGCCAGCAGCCAAGTCATTGGGTATGACAGGGGGAATTCACCCCTCCACTTT.

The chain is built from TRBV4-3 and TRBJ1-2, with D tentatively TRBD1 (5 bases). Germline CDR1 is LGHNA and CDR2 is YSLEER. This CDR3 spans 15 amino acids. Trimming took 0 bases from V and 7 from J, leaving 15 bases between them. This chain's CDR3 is CASSQDESGLSGYTF. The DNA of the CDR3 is TGCGCCAGCAGCCAAGATGAGTCAGGGCTCTCTGGCTACACCTTC.